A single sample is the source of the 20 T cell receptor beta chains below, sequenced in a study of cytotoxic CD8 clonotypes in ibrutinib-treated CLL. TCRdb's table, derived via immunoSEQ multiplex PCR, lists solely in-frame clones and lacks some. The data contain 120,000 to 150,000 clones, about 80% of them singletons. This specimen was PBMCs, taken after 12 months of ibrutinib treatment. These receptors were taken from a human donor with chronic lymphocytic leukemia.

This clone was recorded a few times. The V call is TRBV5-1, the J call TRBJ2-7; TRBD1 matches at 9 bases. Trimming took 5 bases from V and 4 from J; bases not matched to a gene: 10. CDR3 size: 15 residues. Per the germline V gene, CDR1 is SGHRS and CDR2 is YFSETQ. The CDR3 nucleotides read TGCGCCAGCAGGTGGTCTGGGACAGGGTTGTACGAGCAGTACTTC. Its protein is CASRWSGTGLYEQYF.

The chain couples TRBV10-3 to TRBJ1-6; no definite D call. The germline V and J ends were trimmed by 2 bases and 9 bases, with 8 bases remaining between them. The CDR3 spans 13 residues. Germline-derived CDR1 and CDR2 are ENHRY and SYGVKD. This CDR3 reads CAISELGLSPLHF. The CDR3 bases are TGTGCCATCAGTGAGCTAGGGCTTTCACCCCTCCACTTT.

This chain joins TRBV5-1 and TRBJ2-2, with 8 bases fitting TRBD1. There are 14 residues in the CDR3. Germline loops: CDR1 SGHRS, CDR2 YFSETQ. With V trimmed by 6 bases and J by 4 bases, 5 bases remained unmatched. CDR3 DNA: TGCGCCAGCACCAGGGGGCCGGGCACCGGGGAGCTGTTTTTT. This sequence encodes CASTRGPGTGELFF.

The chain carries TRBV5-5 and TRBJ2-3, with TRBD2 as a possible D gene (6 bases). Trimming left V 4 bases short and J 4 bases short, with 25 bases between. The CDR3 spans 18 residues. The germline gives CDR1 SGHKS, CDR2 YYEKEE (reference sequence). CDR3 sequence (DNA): TGTGCCAGCAGCAGTCATAACCGGGACTCGGTTGTCGCAGATACGCAGTATTTT. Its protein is CASSSHNRDSVVADTQYF.

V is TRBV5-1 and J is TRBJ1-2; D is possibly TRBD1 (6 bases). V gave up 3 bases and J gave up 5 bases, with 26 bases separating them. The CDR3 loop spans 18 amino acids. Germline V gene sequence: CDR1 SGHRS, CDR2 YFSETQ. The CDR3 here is CASSSSPNSLGQDYGYTF. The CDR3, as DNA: TGCGCCAGCAGCTCCTCGCCCAATTCGCTGGGACAAGATTATGGCTACACCTTC.

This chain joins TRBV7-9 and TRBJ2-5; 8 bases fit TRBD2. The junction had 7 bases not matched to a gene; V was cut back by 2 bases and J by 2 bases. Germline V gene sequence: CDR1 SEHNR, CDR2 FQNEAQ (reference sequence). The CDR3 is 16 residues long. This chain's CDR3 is CASSLSGSGNQETQYF. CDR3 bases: TGTGCCAGCAGCTTAAGTGGTAGCGGGAATCAAGAGACCCAGTACTTC.

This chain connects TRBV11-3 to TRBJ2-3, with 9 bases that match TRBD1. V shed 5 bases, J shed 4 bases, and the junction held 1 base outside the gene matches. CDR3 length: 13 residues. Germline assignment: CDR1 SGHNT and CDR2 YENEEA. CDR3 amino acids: CASSRTGADTQYF. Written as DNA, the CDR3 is TGTGCCAGCAGCAGGACAGGGGCAGATACGCAGTATTTT.

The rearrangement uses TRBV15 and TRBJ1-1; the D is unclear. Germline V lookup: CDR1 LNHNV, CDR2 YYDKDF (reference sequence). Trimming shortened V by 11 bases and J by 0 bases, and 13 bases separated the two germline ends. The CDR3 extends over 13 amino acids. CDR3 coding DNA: TGTGCCGCTGGAATTGGGCTGAACACTGAAGCTTTCTTT. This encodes CAAGIGLNTEAFF.

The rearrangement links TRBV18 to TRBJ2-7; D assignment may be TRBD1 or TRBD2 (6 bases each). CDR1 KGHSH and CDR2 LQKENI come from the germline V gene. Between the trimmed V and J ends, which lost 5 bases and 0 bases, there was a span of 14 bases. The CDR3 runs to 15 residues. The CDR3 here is CASSGGATGSYEQYF. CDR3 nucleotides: TGTGCCAGCTCAGGCGGGGCGACAGGCTCCTACGAGCAGTACTTC.

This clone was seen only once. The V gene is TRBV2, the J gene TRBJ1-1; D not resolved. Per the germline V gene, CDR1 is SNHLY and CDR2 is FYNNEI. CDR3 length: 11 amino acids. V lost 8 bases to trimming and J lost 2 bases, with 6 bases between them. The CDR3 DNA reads TGTGCCAGCGTGAGAAACACTGAAGCTTTCTTT. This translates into CASVRNTEAFF.

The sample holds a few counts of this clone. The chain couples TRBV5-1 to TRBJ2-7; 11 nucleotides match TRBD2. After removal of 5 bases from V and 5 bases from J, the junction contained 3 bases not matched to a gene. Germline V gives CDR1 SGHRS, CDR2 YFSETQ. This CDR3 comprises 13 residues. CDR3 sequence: CASSLLAGDEQYF. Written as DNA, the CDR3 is TGCGCCAGCAGTCTACTAGCGGGAGACGAGCAGTACTTC.

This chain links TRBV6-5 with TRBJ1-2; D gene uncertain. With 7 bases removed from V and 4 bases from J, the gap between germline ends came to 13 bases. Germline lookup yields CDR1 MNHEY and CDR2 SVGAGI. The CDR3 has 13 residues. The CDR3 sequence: CASINRITYGYTF. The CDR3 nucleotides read TGTGCCAGCATAAACAGAATCACCTATGGCTACACCTTC.

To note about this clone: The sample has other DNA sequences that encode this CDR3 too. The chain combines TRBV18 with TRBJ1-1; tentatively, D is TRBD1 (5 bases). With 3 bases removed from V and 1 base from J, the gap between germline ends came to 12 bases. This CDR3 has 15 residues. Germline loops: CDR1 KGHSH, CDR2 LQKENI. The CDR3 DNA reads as TGTGCCAGCTCACCCAGGGAGGGAGGGAACACTGAAGCTTTCTTT. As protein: CASSPREGGNTEAFF.

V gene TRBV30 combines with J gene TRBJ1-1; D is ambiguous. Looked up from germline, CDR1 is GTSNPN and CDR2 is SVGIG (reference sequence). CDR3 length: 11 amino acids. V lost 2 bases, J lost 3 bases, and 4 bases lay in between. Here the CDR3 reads CAWSQDTEAFF. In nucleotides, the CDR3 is TGTGCCTGGAGTCAAGACACTGAAGCTTTCTTT.

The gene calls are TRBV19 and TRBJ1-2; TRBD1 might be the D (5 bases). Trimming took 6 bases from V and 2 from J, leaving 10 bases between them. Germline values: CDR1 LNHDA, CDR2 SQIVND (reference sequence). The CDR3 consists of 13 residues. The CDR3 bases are TGTGCCAGTAGGGAAGACAGAAACTATGGCTACACCTTC. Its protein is CASREDRNYGYTF.

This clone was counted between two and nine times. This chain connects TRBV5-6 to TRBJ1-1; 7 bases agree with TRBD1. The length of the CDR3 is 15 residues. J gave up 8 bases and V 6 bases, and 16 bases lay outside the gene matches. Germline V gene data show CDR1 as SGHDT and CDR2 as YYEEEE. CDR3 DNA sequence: TGTGCCAGCACTCTAATCGACAGGGCGGCAGAGGAAGCTTTCTTT. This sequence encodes CASTLIDRAAEEAFF.

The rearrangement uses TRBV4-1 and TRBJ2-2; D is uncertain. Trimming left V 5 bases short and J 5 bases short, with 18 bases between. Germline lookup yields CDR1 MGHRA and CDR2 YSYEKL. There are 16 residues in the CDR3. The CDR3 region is CASSARGSQGTGELFF. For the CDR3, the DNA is TGCGCCAGCAGCGCCCGAGGCTCCCAAGGGACCGGGGAGCTGTTTTTT.

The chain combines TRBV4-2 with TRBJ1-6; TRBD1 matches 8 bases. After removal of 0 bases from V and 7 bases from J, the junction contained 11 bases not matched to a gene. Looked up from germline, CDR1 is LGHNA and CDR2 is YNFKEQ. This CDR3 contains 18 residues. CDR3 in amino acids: CASSQERVQGAGNSPLHF. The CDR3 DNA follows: TGTGCCAGCAGCCAAGAGAGGGTCCAGGGGGCTGGCAATTCACCCCTCCACTTT.

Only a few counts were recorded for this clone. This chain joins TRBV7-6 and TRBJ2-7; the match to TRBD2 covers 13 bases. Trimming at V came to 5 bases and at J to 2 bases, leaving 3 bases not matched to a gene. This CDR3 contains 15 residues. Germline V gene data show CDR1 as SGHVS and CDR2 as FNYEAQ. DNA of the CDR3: TGTGCCAGCAGCGCAACTAGCGGGGGGGCCTACGAGCAGTACTTC. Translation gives CASSATSGGAYEQYF.

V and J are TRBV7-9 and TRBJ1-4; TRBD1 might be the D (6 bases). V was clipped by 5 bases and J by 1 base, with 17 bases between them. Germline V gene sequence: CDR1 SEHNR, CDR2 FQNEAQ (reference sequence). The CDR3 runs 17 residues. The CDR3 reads CASSLTGIMVTNEKLFF. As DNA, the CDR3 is TGTGCCAGCAGCCTAACAGGGATTATGGTAACTAATGAAAAACTGTTTTTT.